This T cell receptor (beta chain) was profiled in a study of blood T cells in healthy people across ages. This CDR3 is 14 amino acids long. The V and J ends lost 3 bases and 4 bases respectively, with 9 bases between them. A second PCR of 7 to 11 cycles used a sample-barcoded 5' primer and a J-beta primer mix. MiXCR, run by TCRdb on the 5' RACE reads, gives a single entry per CDR3 protein. Of fewer than 1,000,000 distinct CDR3 sequences in the sample, approximately 44% were seen once. The V call is TRBV12-3 or TRBV12-4, the J call TRBJ1-4; D remains unclear. The origin of this receptor is a man between 60 and 70 years old in good health. The sequenced sample consisted of blood. The CDR3 sequence is CASSFRPSNEKLFF. The CDR3, as DNA: TGTGCCAGCAGTTTCCGACCGAGTAATGAAAAACTGTTTTTT.